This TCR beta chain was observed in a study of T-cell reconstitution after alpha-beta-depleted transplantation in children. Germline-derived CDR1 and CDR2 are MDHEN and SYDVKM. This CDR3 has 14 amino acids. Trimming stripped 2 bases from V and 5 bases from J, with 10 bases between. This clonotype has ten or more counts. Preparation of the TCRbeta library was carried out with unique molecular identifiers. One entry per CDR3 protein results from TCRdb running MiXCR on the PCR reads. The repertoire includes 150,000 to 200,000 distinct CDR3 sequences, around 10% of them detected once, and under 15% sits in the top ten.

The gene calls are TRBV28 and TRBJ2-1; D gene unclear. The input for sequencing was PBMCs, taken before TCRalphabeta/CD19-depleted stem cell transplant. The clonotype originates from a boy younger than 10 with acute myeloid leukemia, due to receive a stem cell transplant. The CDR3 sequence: CASSLIGRNNEQFF. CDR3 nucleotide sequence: TGTGCCAGCAGTTTAATCGGCAGAAACAATGAGCAGTTCTTC. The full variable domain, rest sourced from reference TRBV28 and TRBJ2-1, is DVKVTQSSRYLVKRTGEKVFLECVQDMDHENMFWYRQDPGLGLRLIYFSYDVKMKEKGDIPEGYSVSREKKERFSLILESASTNQTSMYLCASSLIGRNNEQFFGPGTRLTVL.